This is a list of T cell receptor beta chains from one sample in a study of blood T cell repertoires in COVID-19. TCRdb's table, derived via immunoSEQ multiplex PCR, lists solely in-frame clones and lacks some. The table has 65,000 to 80,000 clones, about 93% seen once; the top ten hold about 5.8%. The sequencing sample was made of peripheral blood. The receptors derive from a human donor in a cohort sampled during active COVID-19. CDR3s include the opening cysteine and the closing phenylalanine or tryptophan. A D gene is named only where the DNA matches it firmly. Only some rows state a clone size, as once, few, many or a class for expanded clones.

d_call,j_call,v_call,clone_size,cdr3_aa,cdr3_nt
.,TRBJ1-5,TRBV3-1/TRBV3-2,.,CASSDFYGAGQPQHF,TGTGCCAGCAGCGATTTTTATGGGGCCGGTCAGCCCCAGCATTTT
TRBD2,TRBJ2-5,TRBV5-4,once,CASSSGGSGGARETQYF,TGTGCCAGCAGCTCCGGGGGGAGCGGGGGGGCTCGAGAGACCCAGTACTTC
.,TRBJ2-1,TRBV9,once,CASSHGLITGNEQFF,TGTGCCAGCAGCCACGGACTCATTACCGGGAATGAGCAGTTCTTC
.,TRBJ1-4,TRBV25-1,.,CASSEYEGGFNEKLFF,TGTGCCAGCAGTGAATATGAAGGAGGGTTCAATGAAAAACTGTTTTTT
.,TRBJ2-7,TRBV3-1/TRBV3-2,.,CASSQGGGEQYF,TGTGCCAGCAGCCAAGGGGGAGGCGAGCAGTACTTC
TRBD1,TRBJ2-2,TRBV5-4,once,CASSLGGQGGTGELFF,TGTGCCAGCAGCTTGGGGGGACAGGGTGGCACCGGGGAGCTGTTTTTT
.,TRBJ1-4,TRBV2,.,CASSVKRTTEKLFF,TGTGCCAGCAGTGTAAAGCGCACAACGGAAAAACTGTTTTTT
.,TRBJ2-4,TRBV7-9,.,CASSRGTLAKNIQYF,TGTGCCAGCAGCCGGGGGACTCTAGCCAAAAACATTCAGTACTTC
TRBD1,TRBJ1-5,TRBV18,.,CASSSTGDNQPQHF,TGTGCCAGCTCATCGACAGGGGACAATCAGCCCCAGCATTTT
.,TRBJ1-1,TRBV5-1,.,CASSLAGGSMNTEAFF,TGCGCCAGCAGCTTGGCCGGGGGTTCTATGAACACTGAAGCTTTCTTT
.,TRBJ2-7,TRBV9,.,CASSVGQLFYEQYF,TGTGCCAGCAGCGTGGGGCAGCTATTTTACGAGCAGTACTTC
.,TRBJ1-6,TRBV2,once,CASSEQGQNSPLHF,TGTGCCAGCAGTGAACAGGGGCAAAATTCACCCCTCCACTTT
TRBD1,TRBJ1-6,TRBV6-5,.,CASRYGTAGNSPLHF,TGTGCCAGCAGATACGGGACAGCTGGAAATTCACCCCTCCACTTT
.,TRBJ2-3,TRBV30,once,CAWSVTGEADTQYF,TGTGCCTGGAGTGTAACAGGGGAGGCAGATACGCAGTATTTT
.,TRBJ1-5,TRBV5-1,few,CASSRTAGADQPQHF,TGCGCCAGCAGCCGAACCGCAGGGGCTGATCAGCCCCAGCATTTT
.,TRBJ2-7,TRBV27,.,CASSEQKFYEQYF,TGTGCCAGCAGTGAACAGAAATTCTACGAGCAGTACTTC
TRBD1,TRBJ1-2,TRBV5-1,.,CASSLEQGAFYGYTF,TGCGCCAGCAGCTTGGAACAGGGGGCTTTCTATGGCTACACCTTC
.,TRBJ2-7,TRBV7-8,.,CASSSRRGLQGKSYEQYF,TGTGCCAGCAGCTCACGGCGGGGCTTACAGGGGAAATCCTACGAGCAGTACTTC
.,TRBJ1-1,TRBV20-1,once,CSASPRGAEAFF,TGCAGTGCTAGTCCCAGGGGTGCTGAAGCTTTCTTT
TRBD1,TRBJ1-5,TRBV9,.,CASSVGDRAGQPQHF,TGTGCCAGCAGCGTAGGTGACAGGGCTGGTCAGCCCCAGCATTTT
.,TRBJ1-2,TRBV5-5,.,CASSLGPGNNYGYTF,TGTGCCAGCAGCTTGGGTCCAGGGAATAACTATGGCTACACCTTC
.,TRBJ1-2,TRBV12-3/TRBV12-4,.,CASSPSSGYTF,TGTGCCAGCAGTCCGTCTAGTGGCTACACCTTC
TRBD2,TRBJ2-1,TRBV6-2/TRBV6-3,once,CASSYGSGGLDFYNEQFF,TGTGCCAGCAGTTACGGTAGCGGGGGGCTAGATTTTTACAATGAGCAGTTCTTC
.,TRBJ1-2,TRBV12-3/TRBV12-4,once,CASRVTAGYGYTF,TGTGCCAGCAGAGTTACAGCGGGGTATGGCTACACCTTC
TRBD1,TRBJ1-3,TRBV19,.,CASIDRGGGNTIYF,TGTGCCAGTATCGACAGGGGTGGTGGAAACACCATATATTTT
.,TRBJ1-2,TRBV19,.,CASTSGLLGYGYTF,TGTGCCAGTACCTCGGGACTCCTTGGCTATGGCTACACCTTC
.,TRBJ1-4,TRBV19,.,CASSIVTGVNEKLFF,TGTGCCAGTAGTATAGTGACGGGGGTCAATGAAAAACTGTTTTTT
TRBD1,TRBJ2-7,TRBV10-3,.,CAISFGQGGPYEQYF,TGTGCCATCAGTTTCGGACAGGGCGGCCCCTACGAGCAGTACTTC
.,TRBJ2-3,TRBV7-2,.,CASSLRLQGTDTQYF,TGTGCCAGCAGCTTAAGGTTACAGGGAACAGATACGCAGTATTTT
.,TRBJ1-5,TRBV15,.,CATLAGAGQPQHF,TGTGCCACCCTCGCAGGGGCCGGTCAGCCCCAGCATTTT
.,TRBJ2-7,TRBV11-3,.,CASSFSAGVGHEQYF,TGTGCCAGCAGCTTTTCCGCAGGGGTGGGGCACGAGCAGTACTTC
.,TRBJ1-5,TRBV6-2/TRBV6-3,.,CASSPGNSNQPQHF,TGTGCCAGCAGTCCAGGGAATAGCAATCAGCCCCAGCATTTT
.,TRBJ2-5,TRBV3-1/TRBV3-2,.,CASKDSLRETQYF,TGTGCCAGCAAAGACAGTCTCCGGGAGACCCAGTACTTC
.,TRBJ2-7,TRBV5-8,.,CASSLGIRVSEQYF,TGTGCCAGCAGCTTGGGTATTCGGGTGAGCGAGCAGTACTTC
.,TRBJ2-5,TRBV7-2,.,CASSPTRRPETQYF,TGTGCCAGCAGCCCGACAAGAAGGCCAGAGACCCAGTACTTC
TRBD1,TRBJ2-7,TRBV12-5,.,CASGTGQGVQYF,TGTGCTAGTGGTACGGGACAGGGGGTGCAGTACTTC
TRBD2,TRBJ2-3,TRBV5-1,.,CASSLLGGGITDTQYF,TGCGCCAGCAGCTTGCTGGGCGGGGGGATCACAGATACGCAGTATTTT
TRBD2,TRBJ2-7,TRBV3-1/TRBV3-2,.,CASSQVSSGWYEQYF,TGTGCCAGCAGCCAAGTTTCTAGCGGGTGGTACGAGCAGTACTTC
TRBD1,TRBJ1-2,TRBV5-1,.,CASSLRQGASNYGYTF,TGCGCCAGCAGCTTGAGGCAGGGGGCATCTAACTATGGCTACACCTTC
TRBD1,TRBJ2-4,TRBV6-5,.,CASSYSPSDRGLQYF,TGTGCCAGCAGTTACTCTCCCTCCGACAGGGGGCTTCAGTACTTC
TRBD1,TRBJ2-7,TRBV11-2,.,CASSSIRGHIEGQYF,TGTGCCAGCAGCTCCATCAGGGGGCACATAGAGGGGCAGTACTTC
.,TRBJ1-1,TRBV11-2,.,CASSLNRVSNTEAFF,TGTGCCAGCAGCCTGAACAGGGTCTCGAACACTGAAGCTTTCTTT
TRBD2,TRBJ2-7,TRBV5-8,once,CASSPPSGGRVDEQYF,TGTGCCAGCAGCCCACCTAGCGGGGGGCGCGTCGACGAGCAGTACTTC
.,TRBJ1-5,TRBV7-2,.,CASRGGARNQPQHF,TGTGCCAGCAGAGGGGGGGCGCGCAATCAGCCCCAGCATTTT
.,TRBJ2-5,TRBV11-2,.,CASSGDFSLQETQYF,TGTGCCAGCAGCGGGGACTTTTCACTCCAAGAGACCCAGTACTTC
.,TRBJ1-2,TRBV7-2,.,CASSLGGVNYGYTF,TGTGCCAGCAGCTTAGGGGGGGTAAACTATGGCTACACCTTC
TRBD1,TRBJ2-7,TRBV18,once,CASSPGQGVPYEQYF,TGTGCCAGCTCCCCTGGACAGGGGGTACCCTACGAGCAGTACTTC
TRBD1,TRBJ1-2,TRBV19,.,CASSPTGPSNYGYTF,TGTGCCAGTAGCCCGACAGGGCCGAGTAACTATGGCTACACCTTC
.,TRBJ2-5,TRBV15,.,CATSRDIPQRETQYF,TGTGCCACCAGCAGAGATATTCCCCAACGGGAGACCCAGTACTTC
.,TRBJ2-1,TRBV6-6,.,CASRGGRDNEQFF,TGTGCCAGCCGCGGAGGGCGCGACAATGAGCAGTTCTTC
.,TRBJ2-5,TRBV7-3,.,CASSYSGQETQYF,TGTGCCAGCAGCTATAGCGGACAAGAGACCCAGTACTTC
TRBD2,TRBJ2-3,TRBV5-1,.,CASSSGGTDTQYF,TGCGCCAGCTCTAGCGGGGGCACAGATACGCAGTATTTT
TRBD1,TRBJ2-6,TRBV9,.,CASSGFGTGSSGANVLTF,TGTGCCAGCAGCGGATTCGGGACAGGGTCGTCTGGGGCCAACGTCCTGACTTTC
TRBD2,TRBJ2-3,TRBV7-9,.,CASSSWTSGVSTDTQYF,TGTGCCAGCAGCTCCTGGACTAGCGGGGTATCCACAGATACGCAGTATTTT
TRBD2,TRBJ2-7,TRBV4-1,.,CASSQFSIAGEEQYF,TGCGCCAGCAGCCAATTCAGCATAGCGGGGGAAGAGCAGTACTTC